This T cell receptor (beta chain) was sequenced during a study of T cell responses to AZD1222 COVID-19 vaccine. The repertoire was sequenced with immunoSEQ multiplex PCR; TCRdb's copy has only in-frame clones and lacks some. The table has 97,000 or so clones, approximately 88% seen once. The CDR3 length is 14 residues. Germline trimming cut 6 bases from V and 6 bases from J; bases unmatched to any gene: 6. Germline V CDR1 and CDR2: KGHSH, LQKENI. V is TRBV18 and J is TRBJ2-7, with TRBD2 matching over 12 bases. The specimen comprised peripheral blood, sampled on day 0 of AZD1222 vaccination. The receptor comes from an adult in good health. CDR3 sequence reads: CASSPGLAGSEQYF. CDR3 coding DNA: TGTGCCAGCTCCCCCGGACTAGCGGGGTCCGAGCAGTACTTC.